This is a list of T cell receptor beta chains from one sample in a study of identical twins. TCRdb analysed the 5' RACE reads with MiXCR anew, one entry per CDR3 protein. The sample has around 530,000 distinct CDR3 sequences; 13% to 15% are singletons. The same sample was also used in a study of yellow fever vaccine responses in identical twins.

Sequencing was performed on CD4+ T cells sorted from blood. The receptors shown here come from a woman between 18 and 29 years old in good health. The CDR3 runs from the conserved cysteine through the conserved F or W. Each record gives: V gene, clone size, J gene, D gene, CDR3 protein, CDR3 DNA. A D gene is named only where the DNA matches it firmly. A clone size is listed for some rows: how often the clone was seen (once, few, many), or a class if it is expanded.

v_gene: TRBV28; abundance: -; j_gene: TRBJ1-1; d_gene: TRBD1; CDR3aa: CASSPRDRVIRTEAFF; CDR3nt: TGTGCCAGCAGCCCAAGGGACAGGGTGATTCGTACTGAAGCTTTCTTT
v_gene: TRBV12-3/TRBV12-4; abundance: few; j_gene: TRBJ2-3; d_gene: TRBD2; CDR3aa: CASSTSGATDTQYF; CDR3nt: TGTGCCAGCAGTACTAGCGGAGCAACAGATACGCAGTATTTT
v_gene: TRBV27; abundance: -; j_gene: TRBJ2-5; d_gene: TRBD2; CDR3aa: CASGTSLQETQYF; CDR3nt: TGTGCCAGTGGGACTAGCCTTCAAGAGACCCAGTACTTC
v_gene: TRBV7-9; abundance: -; j_gene: TRBJ2-1; d_gene: TRBD1; CDR3aa: CASSSTPGQGYNEQFF; CDR3nt: TGTGCCAGCAGCTCAACCCCGGGACAGGGGTACAATGAGCAGTTCTTC
v_gene: TRBV5-1; abundance: few; j_gene: TRBJ2-3; d_gene: TRBD2; CDR3aa: CASSLMASGATDTQYF; CDR3nt: TGCGCCAGCAGCTTGATGGCTAGCGGAGCCACAGATACGCAGTATTTT
v_gene: TRBV29-1; abundance: -; j_gene: TRBJ2-3; d_gene: -; CDR3aa: CSVTIRDSTQYF; CDR3nt: TGCAGCGTGACGATCCGGGACTCAACGCAGTATTTT
v_gene: TRBV12-3/TRBV12-4; abundance: -; j_gene: TRBJ2-1; d_gene: TRBD1; CDR3aa: CASSSGQGSSSYNEQFF; CDR3nt: TGTGCCAGCAGTTCCGGACAGGGAAGTAGCTCCTACAATGAGCAGTTCTTC
v_gene: TRBV7-8; abundance: -; j_gene: TRBJ2-7; d_gene: -; CDR3aa: CASSLGPQLSYEQYF; CDR3nt: TGTGCCAGCAGCTTGGGGCCCCAGCTCTCCTACGAGCAGTACTTC
v_gene: TRBV11-2; abundance: -; j_gene: TRBJ2-2; d_gene: -; CDR3aa: CASSTVTGKVGGELFF; CDR3nt: TGTGCCAGCAGCACCGTCACCGGGAAAGTCGGCGGGGAGCTGTTTTTT
v_gene: TRBV5-1; abundance: many; j_gene: TRBJ2-1; d_gene: TRBD1; CDR3aa: CASSLYGTGDQEQFF; CDR3nt: TGCGCCAGCAGCTTGTATGGGACAGGTGATCAGGAGCAGTTCTTC
v_gene: TRBV7-2; abundance: -; j_gene: TRBJ1-5; d_gene: TRBD1; CDR3aa: CASSPYRDRQPQHF; CDR3nt: TGTGCCAGCAGCCCTTACAGGGACAGACAGCCCCAGCATTTT
v_gene: TRBV20-1; abundance: few; j_gene: TRBJ2-5; d_gene: -; CDR3aa: CSAQGELWETQYF; CDR3nt: TGCAGTGCCCAAGGGGAATTATGGGAGACCCAGTACTTC
v_gene: TRBV3-1; abundance: many; j_gene: TRBJ2-3; d_gene: -; CDR3aa: CASSQDSSFYTDTQYF; CDR3nt: TGTGCCAGCAGCCAAGACTCCTCATTTTACACAGATACGCAGTATTTT
v_gene: TRBV6-5; abundance: -; j_gene: TRBJ2-6; d_gene: -; CDR3aa: CASSLMGTGANVLTF; CDR3nt: TGTGCCAGCAGTTTGATGGGAACTGGGGCCAACGTCCTGACTTTC
v_gene: TRBV3-1; abundance: few; j_gene: TRBJ2-1; d_gene: TRBD2; CDR3aa: CASSRPGTSGVNEQFF; CDR3nt: TGTGCCAGCAGCCGCCCTGGGACTAGCGGGGTCAATGAGCAGTTCTTC
v_gene: TRBV10-3; abundance: few; j_gene: TRBJ2-1; d_gene: -; CDR3aa: CATGRDNEQFF; CDR3nt: TGTGCCACGGGTCGGGACAATGAGCAGTTCTTC
v_gene: TRBV18; abundance: few; j_gene: TRBJ2-1; d_gene: TRBD2; CDR3aa: CASSPPSGGAAQREQFF; CDR3nt: TGTGCCAGCTCACCTCCTAGCGGGGGGGCCGCTCAACGTGAGCAGTTCTTC
v_gene: TRBV6-1; abundance: few; j_gene: TRBJ2-1; d_gene: TRBD1; CDR3aa: CASGDPGQGNNEQFF; CDR3nt: TGTGCCAGCGGCGACCCGGGACAGGGTAACAATGAGCAGTTCTTC
v_gene: TRBV15; abundance: -; j_gene: TRBJ2-5; d_gene: TRBD2; CDR3aa: CATSRVGLAGTQETQYF; CDR3nt: TGTGCCACCAGCAGAGTAGGCCTAGCGGGGACCCAAGAGACCCAGTACTTC
v_gene: TRBV6-5; abundance: -; j_gene: TRBJ1-2; d_gene: TRBD1; CDR3aa: CASSYSMTGGRGGYTF; CDR3nt: TGTGCCAGCAGTTACTCGATGACAGGGGGCAGAGGTGGCTACACCTTC
v_gene: TRBV12-3/TRBV12-4; abundance: few; j_gene: TRBJ2-1; d_gene: -; CDR3aa: CASSLYPRGGGFNEQFF; CDR3nt: TGTGCCAGCAGTTTATACCCCAGGGGGGGGGGCTTCAATGAGCAGTTCTTC
v_gene: TRBV12-3/TRBV12-4; abundance: -; j_gene: TRBJ1-5; d_gene: -; CDR3aa: CASTAYSNQPQHF; CDR3nt: TGTGCCAGCACTGCGTATAGCAATCAGCCCCAGCATTTT
v_gene: TRBV4-1; abundance: -; j_gene: TRBJ1-5; d_gene: TRBD1; CDR3aa: CASSQDGQGDQPQHF; CDR3nt: TGCGCCAGCAGCCAAGATGGCCAGGGGGATCAGCCCCAGCATTTT
v_gene: TRBV12-3/TRBV12-4; abundance: many; j_gene: TRBJ1-1; d_gene: -; CDR3aa: CASSPYTTNTEAFF; CDR3nt: TGTGCCAGCAGTCCGTACACGACGAACACTGAAGCTTTCTTT
v_gene: TRBV25-1; abundance: few; j_gene: TRBJ2-6; d_gene: -; CDR3aa: CASSPRQSSGANVLTF; CDR3nt: TGTGCCAGCAGCCCCCGTCAAAGCTCTGGGGCCAACGTCCTGACTTTC
v_gene: TRBV6-1; abundance: -; j_gene: TRBJ2-1; d_gene: TRBD1; CDR3aa: CASSARPRDRIYNEQFF; CDR3nt: TGTGCCAGCAGTGCTAGGCCCCGGGACAGAATCTACAATGAGCAGTTCTTC
v_gene: TRBV6-1; abundance: few; j_gene: TRBJ2-3; d_gene: TRBD2; CDR3aa: CASSPTGGRYNTDTQYF; CDR3nt: TGTGCCAGCAGCCCTACGGGGGGGCGATATAATACAGATACGCAGTATTTT
v_gene: TRBV24-1; abundance: few; j_gene: TRBJ2-3; d_gene: -; CDR3aa: CATSDDQTRSTDTQYF; CDR3nt: TGTGCCACCAGTGATGACCAGACACGTAGCACAGATACGCAGTATTTT